Below are 18 T cell receptor beta chains sequenced from a single sample in a study of radiation and T cells in renal cell carcinoma. The table came from immunoSEQ multiplex PCR; TCRdb's copy has only in-frame clones and leaves some out. The sample contains 70,000 to 80,000 clones, 70% to 90% of which appear only once. Time point: blood 2 weeks post-SBRT. The treatment denotes: 15 Gy SBRT to primary tumor, nephrectomy 4 weeks later. The specimen was blood, collected from a patient whose treatment included radiotherapy and nephrectomy. The source is a woman aged 50 to 65 with renal cell carcinoma.

The V call is TRBV6-6, the J call TRBJ1-2; D is ambiguous. The CDR3 is 13 residues long. Germline CDR1 is MNHNY and CDR2 is SVGAGI (reference sequence). V lost 0 bases, J lost 6 bases, and 8 bases lay in between. For the CDR3, the DNA is TGTGCCAGCAGTTACTCGCGTAGAGATGGCTACACCTTC. It is translated as CASSYSRRDGYTF.

Concerning this clone itself: Distinct nucleotide sequences in the sample also encode this CDR3. This chain uses TRBV18 with TRBJ2-5; TRBD1 might be the D (5 bases). Trimming took off 2 bases at V and 1 base at J, with 5 bases between the two ends. The CDR3 has 13 amino acids. The V gene's germline CDR1 is KGHSH and CDR2 LQKENI. In DNA form, the CDR3 reads TGTGCCAGCTCACCAGGGGCCCAAGAGACCCAGTACTTC. This encodes CASSPGAQETQYF. The entire variable domain, with the rest obtained from reference TRBV18 and TRBJ2-5, is as follows: NAGVMQNPRHLVRRRGQEARLRCSPMKGHSHVYWYRQLPEEGLKFMVYLQKENIIDESGMPKERFSAEFPKEGPSILRIQQVVRGDSAAYFCASSPGAQETQYFGPGTRLLVL.

This clone came up a few times. The V and J genes are TRBV27 and TRBJ2-2, with D possibly matching TRBD1 (6 bases). The germline gives CDR1 MNHEY, CDR2 SMNVEV (reference sequence). The V end lost 4 bases, the J end lost 1 base, and 25 bases lay between the germline ends. CDR3 length: 20 amino acids. The CDR3 here is CASSSRILDRTRRNTGELFF. In DNA, the CDR3 is TGTGCCAGCAGTTCCAGAATTTTAGACAGGACGAGGAGGAACACCGGGGAGCTGTTTTTT.

J is TRBJ1-4 and V is TRBV4-3; no firm D call. The CDR3 extends over 13 amino acids. Trimming took off 4 bases at V and 8 bases at J, with 11 bases between the two ends. Germline V gene data show CDR1 as LGHNA and CDR2 as YSLEER. The CDR3 DNA sequence: TGCGCCAGCAGCCCAAGAAATATGGAAAAACTGTTTTTT. Translating it yields CASSPRNMEKLFF.

The chain has TRBV23-1 and TRBJ2-2; the D gene is possibly TRBD2 (6 bases). TRBV23-1 is known as an ORF, though its function is uncertain. This CDR3 is built from 16 residues. V was clipped by 0 bases and J by 2 bases, with 10 bases between them. CDR3 DNA sequence: TGCGCCAGCAGTCAATCAACCGGGAGTAACACCGGGGAGCTGTTTTTT. It translates to CASSQSTGSNTGELFF.

The genes are TRBV20-1 and TRBJ2-5, with D unclear. Per the germline V gene, CDR1 is DFQATT and CDR2 is SNEGSKA (reference sequence). V lost 6 bases to trimming and J lost 5 bases, with 10 bases between them. The CDR3 covers 11 residues. CDR3 sequence: CSASPTETQYF. In DNA form, the CDR3 reads TGCAGTGCCTCCCCGACGGAGACCCAGTACTTC.

The V and J genes are TRBV7-6 and TRBJ2-7; 7 nucleotides align to TRBD1. CDR3 length: 14 residues. Germline CDR1 and CDR2: SGHVS and FNYEAQ. V was clipped by 5 bases and J by 5 bases; unmatched bases: 9. The CDR3 sequence is CASSINRGSNEQYF. For the CDR3, the DNA is TGTGCCAGCAGCATAAACAGGGGAAGTAACGAGCAGTACTTC.

The rearrangement uses TRBV9 and TRBJ1-1; D is possibly TRBD1 (6 bases). Germline V gene lookup returns CDR1 SGDLS and CDR2 YYNGEE. The CDR3 consists of 13 residues. Deletions cut 2 bases from V and 6 bases from J, with 11 bases between. The CDR3, as DNA: TGTGCCAGCAGCGTCGGAGGGGGGTCTGAAGCTTTCTTT. This gives the protein CASSVGGGSEAFF.

This clone appeared a single time. This chain uses TRBV7-8 with TRBJ1-2; TRBD1 matches at 9 bases. The germline gives CDR1 SGHVS, CDR2 FQNEAQ. The CDR3 length is 15 residues. Trimming removed 5 bases from V and 2 bases from J; junction bases left unmatched: 6. CDR3 sequence: CASSPGQGLNYGYTF. The CDR3 nucleotides read TGTGCCAGCAGCCCAGGACAGGGGCTCAACTATGGCTACACCTTC. Supplemented by reference TRBV7-8 and TRBJ1-2, the full variable domain reads GAGVSQSPRYKVAKRGQDVALRCDPISGHVSLFWYQQALGQGPEFLTYFQNEAQLDKSGLPSDRFFAERPEGSVSTLKIQRTQQEDSAVYLCASSPGQGLNYGYTFGSGTRLTVV.

V is TRBV7-8 and J is TRBJ2-1, with 8 bases identical to TRBD1. Germline CDR1 SGHVS, CDR2 FQNEAQ. The CDR3 runs 15 residues. V lost 3 bases and J lost 3; bases outside the gene matches: 4. The CDR3 reads CASSFGTGRYNEQFF. The CDR3 DNA reads as TGTGCCAGCAGCTTTGGGACAGGTCGCTACAATGAGCAGTTCTTC. Full variable domain (missing parts from reference TRBV7-8 and TRBJ2-1): GAGVSQSPRYKVAKRGQDVALRCDPISGHVSLFWYQQALGQGPEFLTYFQNEAQLDKSGLPSDRFFAERPEGSVSTLKIQRTQQEDSAVYLCASSFGTGRYNEQFFGPGTRLTVL.

The gene calls are TRBV19 and TRBJ1-2; D ambiguous. The V and J ends lost 7 bases and 7 bases respectively, with 16 bases between them. This CDR3 comprises 13 residues. Per the germline V gene, CDR1 is LNHDA and CDR2 is SQIVND (reference sequence). CDR3 protein: CASKISNSPGYTF. The CDR3 coding sequence is TGTGCCAGTAAAATTAGCAACAGCCCTGGCTACACCTTC.

The chain combines TRBV9 with TRBJ2-3; D may be TRBD1 or TRBD2 (5 bases each). CDR1 is SGDLS and CDR2 is YYNGEE in the germline V gene. V lost 5 bases to trimming and J lost 0 bases, with 19 bases between them. The CDR3 extends over 17 amino acids. CDR3 nucleotides: TGTGCCAGCAGTCTCACCCCCGGGACGGCTAGCACAGATACGCAGTATTTT. Protein product: CASSLTPGTASTDTQYF.

This clone was picked up one time. The rearrangement joins TRBV27 to TRBJ2-7, with 8 bases lining up with TRBD2. The CDR3 consists of 15 residues. CDR1 is MNHEY, CDR2 SMNVEV, per germline (reference sequence). With 1 base clipped from V and 6 bases from J, the junction kept 8 bases outside the gene matches. This chain's CDR3 is CASSLLVTSVGEQYF. The CDR3 DNA is TGTGCCAGCAGTTTATTGGTGACTAGCGTTGGCGAGCAGTACTTC.

J is TRBJ1-2 and V is TRBV5-6, with D maybe TRBD1 (6 bases). Germline lookup yields CDR1 SGHDT and CDR2 YYEEEE. V lost 3 bases and J 7 bases, leaving 13 bases between the germline ends. This CDR3 region has 13 residues. The CDR3 protein is CASSSQGLGGYTF. CDR3 sequence (DNA): TGTGCCAGCAGCTCGCAGGGGCTGGGTGGCTACACCTTC.

V and J are TRBV5-4 and TRBJ1-6; tentatively, D is TRBD1 (5 bases). CDR1 SGHNT and CDR2 YYREEE come from the germline V gene (reference sequence). This CDR3 region has 14 residues. Trimming took 4 bases from V and 7 from J, leaving 12 bases between them. The chain's CDR3 is CASSPGRENSPLHF. For the CDR3, the DNA is TGTGCCAGCAGCCCGGGACGGGAGAATTCACCCCTCCACTTT. The variable domain in full, completed from reference TRBV5-4 and TRBJ1-6, reads ETGVTQSPTHLIKTRGQQVTLRCSSQSGHNTVSWYQQALGQGPQFIFQYYREEENGRGNFPPRFSGLQFPNYSSELNVNALELDDSALYLCASSPGRENSPLHFGNGTRLTVT.

The J gene is TRBJ2-5, the V gene TRBV14; 11 nucleotides align to TRBD2. V shed 4 bases and J 3 bases; nucleotides not matched to a gene: 7. This CDR3 spans 16 amino acids. Germline V gene sequence: CDR1 SGHDN, CDR2 FVKESK. The CDR3 loop is CASSRRPGLAEETQYF. Written as DNA, the CDR3 is TGTGCCAGCAGCCGACGTCCGGGACTAGCGGAAGAGACCCAGTACTTC.

The chain joins TRBV6-5 to TRBJ2-7; 7 bases fit TRBD1. Germline assignment: CDR1 MNHEY and CDR2 SVGAGI. After removal of 0 bases from V and 1 base from J, the junction contained 6 bases not matched to a gene. The CDR3 contains 16 residues. The CDR3 bases are TGTGCCAGCAGTTACTCTCGGGACAGTCCTTCCTACGAGCAGTACTTC. Protein product: CASSYSRDSPSYEQYF.

The genes are TRBV7-2 and TRBJ2-2; TRBD2 matches 12 bases. This CDR3 is 19 amino acids long. The V and J ends lost 4 bases and 5 bases, in that order; junction bases with no gene match: 14. Germline V gene sequence: CDR1 SGHTA, CDR2 FQGNSA. Here the CDR3 reads CASSSFRAGLAGLTGELFF. CDR3 in DNA: TGTGCCAGCAGCTCCTTTAGGGCCGGACTAGCGGGGTTGACCGGGGAGCTGTTTTTT.